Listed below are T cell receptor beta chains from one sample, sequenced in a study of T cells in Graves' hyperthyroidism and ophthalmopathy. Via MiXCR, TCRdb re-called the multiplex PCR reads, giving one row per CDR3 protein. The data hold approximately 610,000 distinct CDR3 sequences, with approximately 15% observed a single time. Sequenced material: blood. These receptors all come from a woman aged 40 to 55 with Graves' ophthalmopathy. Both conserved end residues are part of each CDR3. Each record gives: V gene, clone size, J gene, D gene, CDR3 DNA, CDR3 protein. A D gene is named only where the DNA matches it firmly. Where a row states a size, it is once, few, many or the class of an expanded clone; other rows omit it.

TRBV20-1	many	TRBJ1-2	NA	TGCAGTTTACCTCGTAGGGAGACTTTAGGCTATGGCTACACCTTC	CSLPRRETLGYGYTF
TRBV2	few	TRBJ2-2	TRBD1	TGTGCCAGCATGCAGGGGGCTGTAAACACCGGGGAGCTGTTTTTT	CASMQGAVNTGELFF
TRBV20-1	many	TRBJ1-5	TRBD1	TGCAGTGCTCAGTACGGGACAGATGTCAATCAGCCCCAGCATTTT	CSAQYGTDVNQPQHF
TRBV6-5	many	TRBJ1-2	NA	TGTGCCAGCAGTTACAGGATTACCTATGGCTACACCTTC	CASSYRITYGYTF
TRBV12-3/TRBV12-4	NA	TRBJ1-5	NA	TGTGCCAGCAGTTTAGCCGCATTTCGCGATCAGCCCCAGCATTTT	CASSLAAFRDQPQHF
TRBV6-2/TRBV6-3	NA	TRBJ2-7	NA	TGTGCCAGCAGTTCCCCTTGGGACGAGCAGTACTTC	CASSSPWDEQYF
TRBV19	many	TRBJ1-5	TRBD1	TGTGCCAGTATTCTCGGACAGGGCGTAAATCAGCCCCAGCATTTT	CASILGQGVNQPQHF
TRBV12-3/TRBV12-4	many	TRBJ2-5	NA	TGTGCCAGCAGTTTCAGGGTTGAGACCCAGTACTTC	CASSFRVETQYF
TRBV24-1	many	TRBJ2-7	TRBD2	TGTGCCACCGAGTCTTGGGAGGGCACTTCCTACGAGCAGTACTTC	CATESWEGTSYEQYF
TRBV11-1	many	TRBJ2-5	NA	TGTGCCAGCAGGACACGAGGGGAGACCCAGTACTTC	CASRTRGETQYF
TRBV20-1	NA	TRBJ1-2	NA	TGCAGTGCTAGAGACGGACAGTCACCCTACACCTTC	CSARDGQSPYTF
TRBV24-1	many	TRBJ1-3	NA	TGTGCCACCAGTTACGAAAACACCATATATTTT	CATSYENTIYF
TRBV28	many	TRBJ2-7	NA	TGTGCCAGCACTCGGGAATTCGGTAACGAGCAGTACTTC	CASTREFGNEQYF
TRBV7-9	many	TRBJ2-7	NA	TGTGCCAGCAGCCCCCCCTCGATCTACGAGCAGTACTTC	CASSPPSIYEQYF
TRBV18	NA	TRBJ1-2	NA	TGTGCCAGCTCAACCACCGGGAACCCAGGAGGCTATGGCTACACCTTC	CASSTTGNPGGYGYTF
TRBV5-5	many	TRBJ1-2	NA	TGTGCCAGCAGCCTTGCGACAGTGGACTATGGCTACACCTTC	CASSLATVDYGYTF
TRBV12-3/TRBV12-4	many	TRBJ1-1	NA	TGTGCCAGCAGGCTCGGCGGGAACACTGAAGCTTTCTTT	CASRLGGNTEAFF
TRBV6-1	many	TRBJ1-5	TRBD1	TGTGCCAGCAGACTTACACAGGGGAGCAATCAGCCCCAGCATTTT	CASRLTQGSNQPQHF
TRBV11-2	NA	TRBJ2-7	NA	TGTGCCAGCAGCTCAGGGGGGCTAGCGGAATCCTACGAGCAGTACTTC	CASSSGGLAESYEQYF
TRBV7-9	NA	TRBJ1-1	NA	TGTGCCAGCAGCCCTACAGGGCTCCTAGAAGCTTTCTTT	CASSPTGLLEAFF
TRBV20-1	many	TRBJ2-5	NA	TGCAGTGCTAGCATAGACGCGGAAGAGACCCAGTACTTC	CSASIDAEETQYF
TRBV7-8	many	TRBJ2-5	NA	TGTGCCAGCAGCCTGAGGACAGACGCCCAAGAGACCCAGTACTTC	CASSLRTDAQETQYF
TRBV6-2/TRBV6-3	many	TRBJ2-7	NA	TGTGCCAGCAATCGCATGCGGGACGAGCAGTACTTC	CASNRMRDEQYF
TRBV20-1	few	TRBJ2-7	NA	TGCAGTGCTAGAGATATAGTCGGACCCCTATACGAGCAGTACTTC	CSARDIVGPLYEQYF
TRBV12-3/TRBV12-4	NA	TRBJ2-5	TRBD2	TGTGCCAGCAGTTCCCCCCTAGCGGTACAAGAGACCCAGTACTTC	CASSSPLAVQETQYF
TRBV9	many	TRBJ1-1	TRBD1	TGTGCCAGCAGCGACGGACAGGGTTACACTGAAGCTTTCTTT	CASSDGQGYTEAFF
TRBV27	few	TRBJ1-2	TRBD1	TGTGCCAGCAGTGGTCCGGGACAGGGAAGATACTATGGCTACACCTTC	CASSGPGQGRYYGYTF
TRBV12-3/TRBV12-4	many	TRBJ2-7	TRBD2	TGTGCCAGCAGACCCGGAGGACTAGAACCCTACGAGCAGTACTTC	CASRPGGLEPYEQYF
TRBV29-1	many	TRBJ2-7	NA	TGCAGCGTTGAATTGTCTACTAACCCTTCCTACGAGCAGTACTTC	CSVELSTNPSYEQYF
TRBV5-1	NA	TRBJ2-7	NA	TGCGCCAGCAGTAGCGTCGTCACCTACGAGCAGTACTTC	CASSSVVTYEQYF
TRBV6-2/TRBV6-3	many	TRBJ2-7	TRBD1	TGTGCCAGCGGGGGTCTCGGGACAGGCCTCTACGAGCAGTACTTC	CASGGLGTGLYEQYF
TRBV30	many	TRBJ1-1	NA	TGTGCCTGGAGGTACAGTCCCCGTAACACTGAAGCTTTCTTT	CAWRYSPRNTEAFF
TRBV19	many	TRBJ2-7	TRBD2	TGTGCCAGTAGTATTAGGGTCGGGACTACTTACGAGCAGTACTTC	CASSIRVGTTYEQYF
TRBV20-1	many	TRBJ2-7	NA	TGCAGTGCTAGAGATAAACGGGTCGGGTACGAGCAGTACTTC	CSARDKRVGYEQYF
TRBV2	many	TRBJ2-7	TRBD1	TGTGCCAGCATAGGAGACAGGGGGGACTACGAGCAGTACTTC	CASIGDRGDYEQYF
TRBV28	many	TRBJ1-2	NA	TGTGCCAGCAGCCACAAGGCTAACTATGGCTACACCTTC	CASSHKANYGYTF
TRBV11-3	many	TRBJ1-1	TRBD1	TGTGCCAGCAAAGCACAGGGGGACACTGAAGCTTTCTTT	CASKAQGDTEAFF
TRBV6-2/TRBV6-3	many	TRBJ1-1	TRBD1	TGTGCCAGCAGCCTCGGGACAGGGGGCAACACTGAAGCTTTCTTT	CASSLGTGGNTEAFF
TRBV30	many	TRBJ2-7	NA	TGTGCCTGGAGTGGCGTCGGGGAGCAGTACTTC	CAWSGVGEQYF
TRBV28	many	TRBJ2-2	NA	TGTGCCAGCAGTTTCGCCATAGGGACCAAAAGCGGGGAGCTGTTTTTT	CASSFAIGTKSGELFF
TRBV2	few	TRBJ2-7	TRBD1	TGTGCCAGCAGTGAAAAGCTGGGACAGGCCTACGAGCAGTACTTC	CASSEKLGQAYEQYF
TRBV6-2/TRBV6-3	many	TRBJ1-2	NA	TGTGCCAGCAGAGCAGGGATATATGGCTACACCTTC	CASRAGIYGYTF
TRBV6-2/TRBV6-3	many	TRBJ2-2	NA	TGTGCCAGCAGTTACACCTACTCCGGCGGGGCGAACACCGGGGAGCTGTTTTTT	CASSYTYSGGANTGELFF
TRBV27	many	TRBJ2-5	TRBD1	TGTGCCAGCAAAGGGACAGAAGAGACCCAGTACTTC	CASKGTEETQYF
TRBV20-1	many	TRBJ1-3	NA	TGCAGTGCTAGTGGGGTGGATGGAAACACCATATATTTT	CSASGVDGNTIYF
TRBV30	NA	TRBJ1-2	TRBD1	TGTGCCTGGGCCCTGGACAGGGTGGATGGCTACACCTTC	CAWALDRVDGYTF
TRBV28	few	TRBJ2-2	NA	TGTGCCAGCAGCCCCCCCTTACCCGGGGAGCTGTTTTTT	CASSPPLPGELFF
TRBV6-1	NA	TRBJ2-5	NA	TGTGCCAGCCACCGAGGGGGGGGCACGGAGACCCAGTACTTC	CASHRGGGTETQYF
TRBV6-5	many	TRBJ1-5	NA	TGTGCCAGCAGTACCCTCGGAGCAGGGGATGGCATCCATAACGATAAGCCCCAGCATTTT	CASSTLGAGDGIHNDKPQHF
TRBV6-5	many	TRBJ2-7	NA	TGTGCCAGCAGCCGTCAGGGGTGGGACGTCTCCTACGAGCAGTACTTC	CASSRQGWDVSYEQYF